This T cell receptor beta chain originates from a study of T cell changes during pregnancy in multiple sclerosis. Deletions cut 5 bases from V and 4 bases from J, with 9 bases between. The CDR3 has 12 amino acids. Germline V gene data show CDR1 as SNHLY and CDR2 as FYNNEI. Produced via immunoSEQ multiplex PCR; TCRdb's table is partial and in-frame only. The sample holds more than 40,000 clones, 85% to 95% seen once. The sequencing here drew on CD8+ T cells from peripheral blood mononuclear cells, taken in the first trimester of pregnancy. The chain joins TRBV2 to TRBJ2-7; D is ambiguous. The sequence was collected from a female donor with multiple sclerosis, enrolled in a pregnancy study. The chain's CDR3 is CASSSGYYEQYF. CDR3 sequence (DNA): TGTGCCAGCAGTTCCGGGTATTACGAGCAGTACTTC.